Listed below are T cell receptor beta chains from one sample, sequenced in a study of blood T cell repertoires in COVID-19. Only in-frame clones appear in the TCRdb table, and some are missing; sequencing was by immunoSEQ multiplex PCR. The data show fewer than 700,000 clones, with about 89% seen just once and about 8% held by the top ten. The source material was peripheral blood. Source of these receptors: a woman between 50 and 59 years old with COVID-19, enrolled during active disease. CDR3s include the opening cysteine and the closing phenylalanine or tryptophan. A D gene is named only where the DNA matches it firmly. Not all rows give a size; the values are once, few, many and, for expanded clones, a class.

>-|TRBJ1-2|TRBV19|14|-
CASSIDRTVYGYTF
TGTGCCAGTAGTATAGATCGGACAGTCTATGGCTACACCTTC
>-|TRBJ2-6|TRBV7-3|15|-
CASSSLTAGANVLTF
TGTGCCAGCAGCTCCCTGACAGCCGGGGCCAACGTCCTGACTTTC
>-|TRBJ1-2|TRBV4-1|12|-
CASSQGPEGYTF
TGCGCCAGCAGCCAAGGCCCGGAGGGCTACACCTTC
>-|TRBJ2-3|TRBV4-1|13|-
CASSQVARDTQYF
TGCGCCAGCAGCCAAGTAGCACGAGATACGCAGTATTTT
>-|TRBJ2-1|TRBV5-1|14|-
CASKSGNSYNEQFF
TGCGCCAGCAAGAGCGGTAACTCCTACAATGAGCAGTTCTTC
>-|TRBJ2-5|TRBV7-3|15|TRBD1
CASSLRGTGEETQYF
TGTGCCAGCAGCTTAAGGGGGACAGGGGAAGAGACCCAGTACTTC
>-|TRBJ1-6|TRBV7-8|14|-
CASSLTQTHSPLHF
TGTGCCAGCAGCTTAACCCAGACTCATTCACCCCTCCACTTT
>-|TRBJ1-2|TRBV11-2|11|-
CASSPREGYTF
TGTGCCAGCAGCCCACGCGAGGGCTACACCTTC
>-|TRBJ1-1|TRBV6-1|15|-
CASSEHRYSNTEAFF
TGTGCCAGCAGTGAACACAGGTATTCGAACACTGAAGCTTTCTTT
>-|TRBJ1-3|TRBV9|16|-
CASSVAAGFSGNTIYF
TGTGCCAGCAGCGTAGCGGCCGGGTTCTCTGGAAACACCATATATTTT
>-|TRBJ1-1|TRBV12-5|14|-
CASAPWQVNTEAFF
TGTGCTAGTGCCCCCTGGCAGGTGAACACTGAAGCTTTCTTT
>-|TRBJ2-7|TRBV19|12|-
CASSTSGLEQYF
TGTGCCAGTAGTACGTCAGGGCTCGAGCAGTACTTC
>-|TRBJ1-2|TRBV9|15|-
CASSAGGALGDGYTF
TGTGCCAGCAGCGCGGGGGGGGCACTGGGCGATGGCTACACCTTC
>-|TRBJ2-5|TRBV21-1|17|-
CASSKTRGGWGPETQYF
TGTGCCAGCAGCAAGACCCGGGGGGGATGGGGCCCAGAGACCCAGTACTTC
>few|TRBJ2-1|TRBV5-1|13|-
CASSLEGINEQFF
TGCGCCAGCAGCTTGGAGGGGATCAATGAGCAGTTCTTC
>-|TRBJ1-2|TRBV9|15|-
CASSAASSQPYGYTF
TGTGCCAGCAGCGCAGCCTCTAGCCAACCCTATGGCTACACCTTC
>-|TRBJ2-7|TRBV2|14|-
CASSEALAPLEQYF
TGTGCCAGCAGTGAAGCGCTGGCCCCCCTGGAGCAGTACTTC
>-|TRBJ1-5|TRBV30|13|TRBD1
CAWRGDSNQPQHF
TGTGCCTGGAGGGGGGACAGTAATCAGCCCCAGCATTTT
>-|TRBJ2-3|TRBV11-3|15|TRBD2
CASSLGAGATDTQYF
TGTGCCAGCAGCTTAGGAGCGGGGGCCACAGATACGCAGTATTTT
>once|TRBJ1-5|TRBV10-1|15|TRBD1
CASSEYRGLGQPQHF
TGCGCCAGCAGTGAGTACAGGGGTCTTGGGCAGCCCCAGCATTTT
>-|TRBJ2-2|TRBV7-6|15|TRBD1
CASNMGQGDTGELFF
TGTGCCAGCAACATGGGACAGGGGGACACCGGGGAGCTGTTTTTT
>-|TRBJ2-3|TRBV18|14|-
CASSPDPGRDTQYF
TGTGCCAGCTCACCCGACCCGGGGAGGGATACGCAGTATTTT
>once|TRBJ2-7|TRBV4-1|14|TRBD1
CASSPRDRTYEQYF
TGCGCCAGCAGCCCCCGGGACAGAACCTACGAGCAGTACTTC
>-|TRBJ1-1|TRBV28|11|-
CASSFAGKAFF
TGTGCCAGCAGTTTTGCAGGGAAAGCTTTCTTT
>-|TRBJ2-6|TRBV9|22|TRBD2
CASSGPRASGANTNSGANVLTF
TGTGCCAGCAGCGGTCCCCGGGCTAGCGGGGCTAATACAAACTCTGGGGCCAACGTCCTGACTTTC
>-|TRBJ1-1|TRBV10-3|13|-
CAISEAGGTEAFF
TGTGCCATCAGTGAGGCGGGGGGCACTGAAGCTTTCTTT
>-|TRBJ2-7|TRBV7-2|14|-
CASSPRTSYYEQYF
TGTGCCAGCAGCCCTCGGACATCTTACTACGAGCAGTACTTC
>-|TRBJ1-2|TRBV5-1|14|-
CASSLEAGSYGYTF
TGCGCCAGCAGCTTGGAAGCGGGTTCCTATGGCTACACCTTC
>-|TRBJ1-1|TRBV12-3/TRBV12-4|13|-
CASSLAENTEAFF
TGTGCCAGCAGTTTGGCAGAGAACACTGAAGCTTTCTTT
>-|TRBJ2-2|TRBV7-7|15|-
CASSLHTGSTGELFF
TGTGCCAGCAGCTTACATACAGGGAGCACCGGGGAGCTGTTTTTT
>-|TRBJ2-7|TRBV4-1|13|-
CASSRSDNYEQYF
TGCGCCAGCAGCCGGTCGGACAACTACGAGCAGTACTTC
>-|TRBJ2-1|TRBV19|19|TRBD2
CASSIVPPFIAGGPSEQFF
TGTGCCAGTAGTATAGTCCCCCCATTCATAGCGGGGGGGCCTAGTGAGCAGTTCTTC
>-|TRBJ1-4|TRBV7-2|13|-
CASSFDRNEKLFF
TGTGCCAGCAGCTTCGACAGAAATGAAAAACTGTTTTTT
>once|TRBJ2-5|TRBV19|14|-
CASSNRDSRETQYF
TGTGCCAGTAGTAACCGGGACTCTAGGGAGACCCAGTACTTC
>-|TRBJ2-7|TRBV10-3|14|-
CAISDLKGRYEQYF
TGTGCCATCAGTGACCTCAAGGGGAGGTACGAGCAGTACTTC
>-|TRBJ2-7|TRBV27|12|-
CASINGGYEQYF
TGTGCCAGCATTAACGGGGGCTACGAGCAGTACTTC
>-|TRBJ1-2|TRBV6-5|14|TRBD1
CASSHGTGGRGYTF
TGTGCCAGCAGCCACGGGACAGGGGGCAGAGGCTACACCTTC
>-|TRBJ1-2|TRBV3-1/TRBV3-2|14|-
CASSQDRQSHGYTF
TGTGCCAGCAGCCAAGATCGCCAGTCCCATGGCTACACCTTC
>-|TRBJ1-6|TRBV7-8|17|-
CASSFIWTDFSNSPLHF
TGTGCCAGCAGCTTTATCTGGACGGACTTCTCTAATTCACCCCTCCACTTT
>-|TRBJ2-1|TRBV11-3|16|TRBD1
CASSRTPGQGWNEQFF
TGTGCCAGCAGCAGGACACCGGGACAGGGGTGGAATGAGCAGTTCTTC
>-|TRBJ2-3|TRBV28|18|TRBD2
CASRSSGGAEILRNTQYF
TGTGCCAGCAGGTCTAGCGGGGGGGCCGAGATTCTTCGAAATACGCAGTATTTT
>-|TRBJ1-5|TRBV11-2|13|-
CASSTVGNQPQHF
TGTGCCAGCAGCACAGTTGGCAATCAGCCCCAGCATTTT
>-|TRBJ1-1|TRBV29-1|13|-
CSVGGERDTEAFF
TGCAGCGTTGGGGGGGAAAGGGACACTGAAGCTTTCTTT
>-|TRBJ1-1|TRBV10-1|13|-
CASSGGENTEAFF
TGCGCCAGCAGTGGGGGGGAGAACACTGAAGCTTTCTTT
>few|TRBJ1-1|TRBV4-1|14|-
CASSPKEGGTEAFF
TGCGCCAGCAGCCCGAAGGAGGGCGGCACTGAAGCTTTCTTT
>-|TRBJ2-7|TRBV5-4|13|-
CASSLEPAYEQYF
TGTGCCAGCAGCTTAGAGCCGGCCTACGAGCAGTACTTC
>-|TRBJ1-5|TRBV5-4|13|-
CASTFEGREPQHF
TGTGCCAGCACCTTCGAGGGGAGGGAGCCCCAGCATTTT
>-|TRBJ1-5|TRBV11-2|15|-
CASSLSGGSNQPQHF
TGTGCCAGCAGCTTATCCGGGGGTAGCAATCAGCCCCAGCATTTT
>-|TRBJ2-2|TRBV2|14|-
CASSEAVNTGELFF
TGTGCCAGCAGTGAGGCGGTGAACACCGGGGAGCTGTTTTTT
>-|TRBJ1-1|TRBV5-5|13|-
CASSFNRETEAFF
TGTGCCAGCAGCTTTAACAGGGAGACTGAAGCTTTCTTT
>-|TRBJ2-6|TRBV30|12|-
CAEATGANVLTF
TGTGCTGAGGCTACTGGGGCCAACGTCCTGACTTTC
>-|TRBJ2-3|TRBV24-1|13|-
CATKGHGRDTQYF
TGTGCCACCAAGGGGCACGGTCGAGATACGCAGTATTTT
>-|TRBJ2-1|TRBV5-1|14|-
CASSPAGLTNEQFF
TGCGCCAGCAGCCCGGCGGGGCTTACCAATGAGCAGTTCTTC
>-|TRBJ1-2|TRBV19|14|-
CASSIRQGGYGYTF
TGTGCCAGTAGTATACGTCAGGGAGGCTATGGCTACACCTTC